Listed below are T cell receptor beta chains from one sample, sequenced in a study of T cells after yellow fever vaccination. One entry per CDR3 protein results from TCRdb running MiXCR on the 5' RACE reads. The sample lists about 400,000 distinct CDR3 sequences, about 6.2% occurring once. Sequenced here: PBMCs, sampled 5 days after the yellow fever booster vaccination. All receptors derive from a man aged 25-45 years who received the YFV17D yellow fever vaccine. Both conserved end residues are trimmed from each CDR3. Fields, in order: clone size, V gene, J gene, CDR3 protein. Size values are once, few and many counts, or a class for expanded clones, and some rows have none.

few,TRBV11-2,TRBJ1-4,ASSLGTGAGEKLF
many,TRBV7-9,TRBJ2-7,ASSFTDRGYEQY
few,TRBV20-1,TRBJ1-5,SADGLSGVDQPQH
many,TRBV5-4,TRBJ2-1,ASSLTSGRIYEQF
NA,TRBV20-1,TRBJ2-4,SARESTGLAKNIQY
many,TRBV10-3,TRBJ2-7,AISESGSYEQY
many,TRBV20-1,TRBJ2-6,SAAMGSSGANVLT
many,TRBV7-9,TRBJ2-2,ASSSRDRVMTGELF
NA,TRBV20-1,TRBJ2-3,SAGDQLAPTDTQY
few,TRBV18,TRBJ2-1,ASSSDYRGGEQF
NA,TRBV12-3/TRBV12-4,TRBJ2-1,ASSSLSRNEQF
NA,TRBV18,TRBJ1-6,ASSPVGFVGSPLH
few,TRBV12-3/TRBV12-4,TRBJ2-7,ASSSQGREQY
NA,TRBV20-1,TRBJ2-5,CARAPASGLAGVRTQY
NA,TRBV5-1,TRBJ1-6,ASSFTQGANSPLH
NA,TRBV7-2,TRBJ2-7,ASSYTGFYEQY
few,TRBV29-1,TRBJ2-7,SVEDPASSGFYEQY
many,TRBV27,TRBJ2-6,ASSLGEGFGANVLT
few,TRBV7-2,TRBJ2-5,ASSLVSGSSETQY
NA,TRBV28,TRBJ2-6,ASSLTRGSGANVLT
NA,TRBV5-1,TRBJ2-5,ASSKDTMGTQY
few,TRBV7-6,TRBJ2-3,ASSLTGLGDTQY
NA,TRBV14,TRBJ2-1,ASSQYTSGEQF
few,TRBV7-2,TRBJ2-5,ASSLRGIETQY
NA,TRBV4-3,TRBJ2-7,ASSQTAGGYSYEQY
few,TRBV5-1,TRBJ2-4,TGGGPGWNIQY
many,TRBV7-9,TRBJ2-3,ASSYYSSGIVTDTQY